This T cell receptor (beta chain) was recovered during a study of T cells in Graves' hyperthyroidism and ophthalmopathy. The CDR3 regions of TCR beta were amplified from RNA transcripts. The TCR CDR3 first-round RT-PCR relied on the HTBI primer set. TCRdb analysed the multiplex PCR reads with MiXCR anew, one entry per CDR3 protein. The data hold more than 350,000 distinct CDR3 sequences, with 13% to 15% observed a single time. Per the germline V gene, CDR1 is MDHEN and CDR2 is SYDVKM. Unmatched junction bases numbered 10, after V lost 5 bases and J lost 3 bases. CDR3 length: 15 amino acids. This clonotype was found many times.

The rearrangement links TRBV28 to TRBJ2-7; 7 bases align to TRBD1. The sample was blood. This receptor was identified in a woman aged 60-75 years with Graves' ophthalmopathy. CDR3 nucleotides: TGTGCCAGCAGTCCCCCGGGACAGTTAAACTACGAGCAGTACTTC. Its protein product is CASSPPGQLNYEQYF. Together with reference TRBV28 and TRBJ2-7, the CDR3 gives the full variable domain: DVKVTQSSRYLVKRTGEKVFLECVQDMDHENMFWYRQDPGLGLRLIYFSYDVKMKEKGDIPEGYSVSREKKERFSLILESASTNQTSMYLCASSPPGQLNYEQYFGPGTRLTVT.